This TCR beta chain was sequenced for a study of cytomegalovirus exposure and HLA in healthy donors. About the research overall: Of several hundred genotyped donors, approximately 84% clustered with self-reported Caucasian donors. The study's findings and limits: Researchers catalogued some 160 TCR beta chains as cytomegalovirus-associated.

PCR primers comprised 60 Vbeta and 13 Jbeta primers. How the authors handled the data: Around 80 million unique TCR beta chains, some 10 million of them shared, were counted by a later analysis. Clones were sequenced by immunoSEQ multiplex PCR, and TCRdb holds only the in-frame ones, with some missing. V, J and clone size are those of that table, while D and trimming were read from the DNA. The table has about 110,000 clones, 75% to 90% seen once; the top ten hold about 1.8%. Regarding this clone: Its antigen is still unknown.

Samples came from healthy bone marrow donors. Per germline, CDR1 PRHDT and CDR2 FYEKMQ (reference sequence). V lost 2 bases to trimming and J lost 3 bases, with 8 bases between them. The CDR3 is 14 residues long. Sample: PBMCs. The sequence was obtained from a man aged 35 to 55 in good health and CMV-seronegative. This chain uses TRBV13 with TRBJ2-1; perhaps TRBD1 as D (5 bases). CDR3 loop: CASSLRTNYNEQFF. The CDR3 region has the DNA TGTGCCAGCAGCTTAAGGACAAACTACAATGAGCAGTTCTTC.